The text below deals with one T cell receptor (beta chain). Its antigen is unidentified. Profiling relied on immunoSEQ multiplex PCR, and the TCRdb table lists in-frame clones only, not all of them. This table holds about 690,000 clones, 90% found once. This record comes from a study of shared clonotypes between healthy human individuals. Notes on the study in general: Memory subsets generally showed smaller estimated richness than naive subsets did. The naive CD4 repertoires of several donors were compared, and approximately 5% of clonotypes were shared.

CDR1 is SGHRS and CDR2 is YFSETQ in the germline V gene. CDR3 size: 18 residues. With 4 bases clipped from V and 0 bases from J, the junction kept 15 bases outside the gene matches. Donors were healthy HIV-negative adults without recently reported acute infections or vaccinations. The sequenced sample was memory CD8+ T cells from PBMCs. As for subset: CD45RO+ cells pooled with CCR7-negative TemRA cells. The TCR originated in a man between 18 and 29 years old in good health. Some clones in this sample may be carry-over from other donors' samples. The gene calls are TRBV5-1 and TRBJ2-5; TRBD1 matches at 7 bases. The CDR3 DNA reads TGCGCCAGCAGCCAGATTGGCCCCGGACAGGCCTACCAAGAGACCCAGTACTTC. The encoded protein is CASSQIGPGQAYQETQYF.